The 25 T cell receptor beta chains in this list originate from one sample, sequenced in a study of beta chain features in type 1 diabetes (dated by TCRdb to between 2018 and 2020). Library creation used the immunoSEQ multiplex PCR assay. The entire isolated RNA was reverse transcribed using the High Capacity cDNA Reverse Transcription Kit, and thus expressed TCRB transcripts were sequenced. In its TCRdb copy, this immuneACCESS table keeps in-frame sequences only and misses some clones. Where compared with another copy, unresolved V genes explain less than half of these, and the others have no known cause. The sample includes roughly 150,000 clones, with just over 8% observed a single time. The ten largest clones add up to around 0.5% of the sample. Summary of the overall study and its limitations: In all four CD4+ subsets, TCRB CDR3 length was moderately but significantly shorter in type 1 diabetes patients.

No antigen has been assigned to these receptors. The specimen sequenced was central memory CD4+ T cells from blood. The receptors shown here come from a woman under 30 with type 1 diabetes.

The chain links TRBV7-2 to TRBJ1-2; D is ambiguous. The V gene's germline CDR1 is SGHTA and CDR2 FQGNSA. The CDR3 sequence is 13 residues long. V was clipped by 0 bases and J by 8 bases, with 10 bases between them. The CDR3 loop is CASSLALVQGYTF. The CDR3 DNA follows: TGTGCCAGCAGCTTAGCGCTTGTTCAGGGCTACACCTTC.

This clone was seen a handful of times. The chain combines TRBV18 with TRBJ2-7, with 10 bases identical to TRBD1. CDR1 and CDR2 (germline): KGHSH, LQKENI. With V trimmed by 6 bases and J by 6 bases, 8 bases remained unmatched. The length of the CDR3 is 14 residues. This chain's CDR3 is CASSPGQGGAEQYF. DNA of the CDR3: TGTGCCAGCTCCCCCGGACAGGGGGGAGCCGAGCAGTACTTC.

A few counts support this clone. This chain connects TRBV7-6 to TRBJ1-1, with 7 positions matching TRBD1. Per the germline V gene, CDR1 is SGHVS and CDR2 is FNYEAQ. The junction had 6 bases not matched to a gene; V was cut back by 5 bases and J by 3 bases. The CDR3 covers 14 residues. CDR3 coding DNA: TGTGCCAGCAGCATCGGACAGGTGGACACTGAAGCTTTCTTT. It yields the protein CASSIGQVDTEAFF.

This chain joins TRBV5-1 and TRBJ2-7, with 11 bases lining up with TRBD1. The germline gives CDR1 SGHRS, CDR2 YFSETQ. CDR3 length equals 13 residues. The V gene end was trimmed by 4 bases and the J gene end by 8 bases; junction bases not matched to a gene: 5. The CDR3 spells CASSDWTGGQQYF. In nucleotides, the CDR3 is TGCGCCAGCAGCGACTGGACAGGGGGCCAGCAGTACTTC.

V and J are TRBV5-4 and TRBJ2-2, with TRBD1 matching over 8 bases. With 3 bases clipped from V and 5 bases from J, the junction kept 9 bases outside the gene matches. Germline CDR1 and CDR2: SGHNT and YYREEE (reference sequence). The CDR3 has 16 amino acids. Here the CDR3 DNA reads TGTGCCAGCAGCTCTGGTGGACAGGGAAGTACCGGGGAGCTGTTTTTT. This encodes CASSSGGQGSTGELFF.

The rearrangement links TRBV7-3 to TRBJ2-5; a possible D gene is TRBD2 (5 bases). V lost 1 base and J lost 6, with 9 bases in between. CDR1 and CDR2 from the germline V gene are SGHTA and FQGTGA. This CDR3 has 13 amino acids. As DNA, the CDR3 is TGTGCCAGCAGCTTAAATTCGGGGAAGACCCAGTACTTC. As protein: CASSLNSGKTQYF.

This clone was observed a few times. The chain employs TRBV11-2 and TRBJ2-5, with a possible D match to TRBD2 (6 bases). Germline V gene sequence: CDR1 SGHAT, CDR2 FQNNGV. The CDR3 runs to 14 residues. V was pared by 2 bases and J by 4 bases, with 11 bases between. The CDR3 spells CASSLNGGGETQYF. CDR3 in DNA: TGTGCCAGCAGCTTAAACGGGGGAGGAGAGACCCAGTACTTC.

This clone was counted between two and nine times. The chain joins TRBV7-2 to TRBJ1-4; no reliable D call. Trimming took 6 bases from V and 0 from J, leaving 11 bases between them. CDR3 length equals 15 residues. From germline, CDR1 is SGHTA and CDR2 FQGNSA. Written as DNA, the CDR3 is TGTGCCAGCAGTCAACTCCGGGCAACTAATGAAAAACTGTTTTTT. The encoded protein is CASSQLRATNEKLFF.

The chain couples TRBV15 to TRBJ2-5, with 8 bases identical to TRBD1. This CDR3 comprises 15 residues. Germline trimming cut 0 bases from V and 3 bases from J; bases unmatched to any gene: 3. Germline CDR1 LNHNV, CDR2 YYDKDF (reference sequence). The CDR3 DNA is TGTGCCACCAGCAGAGATCCAGGGGGCAAAGAGACCCAGTACTTC. The encoded protein is CATSRDPGGKETQYF. The whole variable domain, remainder taken from reference TRBV15 and TRBJ2-5, is DAMVIQNPRYQVTQFGKPVTLSCSQTLNHNVMYWYQQKSSQAPKLLFHYYDKDFNNEADTPDNFQSRRPNTSFCFLDIRSPGLGDTAMYLCATSRDPGGKETQYFGPGTRLLVL.

This clone has just a few counts. Other nucleotide sequences in the sample specify the same CDR3. The chain recombines TRBV4-3 with TRBJ2-5; D is ambiguous. The CDR3 extends over 14 amino acids. Germline values: CDR1 LGHNA, CDR2 YSLEER. Trimming stripped 1 base from V and 5 bases from J, with 11 bases between. The CDR3 DNA follows: TGCGCCAGCAGCCAAGGTACTCCGAGGGAGACCCAGTACTTC. This codes for CASSQGTPRETQYF.

V gene TRBV5-1 combines with J gene TRBJ1-1; no definite D call. CDR1 is SGHRS and CDR2 is YFSETQ in the germline V gene. The V end lost 0 bases, the J end lost 4 bases, and 7 bases lay between the germline ends. This CDR3 comprises 13 residues. This CDR3 is CASSLGGLTEAFF. As DNA, the CDR3 is TGCGCCAGCAGCTTGGGAGGGCTCACTGAAGCTTTCTTT.

This clone was detected only a few times. The chain is built from TRBV10-3 and TRBJ1-2, with 9 nucleotides matching TRBD1. V trimming: 8 bases; J trimming: 7 bases; junction bases outside the gene matches: 5. From germline, CDR1 is ENHRY and CDR2 SYGVKD. The CDR3 consists of 12 residues. CDR3 in DNA: TGTGCCATCGGGGGACAGGGCGGTGGCTACACCTTC. Protein: CAIGGQGGGYTF.

This clone was detected a few times. CDR3 sequence: CASSVGGVPIYGYTF. The CDR3 nucleotides read TGTGCCAGCAGCGTAGGCGGGGTTCCTATCTATGGCTACACCTTC. The V and J genes are TRBV9 and TRBJ1-2, with D unclear. Germline V gene sequence: CDR1 SGDLS, CDR2 YYNGEE. The length of the CDR3 is 15 residues. V was shortened by 0 bases and J by 4 bases, with 13 bases between the two germline ends.

V gene TRBV5-1 combines with J gene TRBJ2-2, with 10 bases identical to TRBD2. V was pared by 0 bases and J by 6 bases, with 11 bases of the junction left unmatched. The CDR3 is 18 residues long. Germline loops: CDR1 SGHRS, CDR2 YFSETQ. CDR3: CASSLDPGTSVISGELFF. DNA for the CDR3: TGCGCCAGCAGCTTGGATCCCGGGACTAGCGTTATATCCGGGGAGCTGTTTTTT. The whole variable domain, filled in from reference TRBV5-1 and TRBJ2-2, reads KAGVTQTPRYLIKTRGQQVTLSCSPISGHRSVSWYQQTPGQGLQFLFEYFSETQRNKGNFPGRFSGRQFSNSRSEMNVSTLELGDSALYLCASSLDPGTSVISGELFFGEGSRLTVL.

The chain couples TRBV20-1 to TRBJ2-7; tentative D call: TRBD2 (5 bases). The CDR3 sequence is 11 residues long. V was cut by 6 bases and J by 4 bases, with 10 bases left in between. The germline V gene has CDR1 DFQATT and CDR2 SNEGSKA (reference sequence). Here the CDR3 reads CSAKEGYEQYF. In nucleotides, the CDR3 is TGCAGTGCAAAAGAGGGTTACGAGCAGTACTTC.

In its sample, this clone was seen a few times. V gene TRBV5-1 combines with J gene TRBJ1-1; D might be TRBD1 (6 bases). The V end lost 4 bases, the J end lost 0 bases, and 10 bases lay between the germline ends. The germline CDR1 and CDR2 sequences are SGHRS and YFSETQ. This CDR3 has 14 amino acids. CDR3 residues: CASSLRTVNTEAFF. CDR3 nucleotides: TGCGCCAGCAGCCTGAGGACAGTGAACACTGAAGCTTTCTTT.

The chain links TRBV2 to TRBJ1-6; the D is unclear. Germline V gene lookup returns CDR1 SNHLY and CDR2 FYNNEI. With 4 bases removed from V and 7 bases from J, the gap between germline ends came to 14 bases. The CDR3 length is 15 residues. The CDR3 region is CASSGARTGNSPLHF. CDR3 coding DNA: TGTGCCAGCAGTGGGGCCCGGACGGGGAATTCACCCCTCCACTTT.

This clone was seen only a few times. This sequence joins TRBV5-4 and TRBJ2-7; D is unresolved. V gave up 0 bases and J gave up 3 bases, with 10 bases separating them. Germline-derived CDR1 and CDR2 are SGHNT and YYREEE (reference sequence). The CDR3 covers 14 residues. The CDR3 reads CASSLVGSHYEQYF. CDR3 sequence (DNA): TGTGCCAGCAGCTTGGTCGGGTCTCACTACGAGCAGTACTTC.

The chain employs TRBV4-1 and TRBJ1-2; TRBD1 aligns across 7 bases. The CDR3 spans 18 residues. J lost 9 bases, V lost 4 bases, and 23 bases had no gene match. Germline loops: CDR1 MGHRA, CDR2 YSYEKL. The CDR3 nucleotides read TGCGCCAGCAGCCTTGAGCCCCCTGCGGGACAGTTCCCGTATCGCTACACCTTC. It translates to CASSLEPPAGQFPYRYTF.

This chain connects TRBV7-2 to TRBJ2-1; no definite D call. The CDR3 totals 15 residues. CDR1 and CDR2 from the germline V gene are SGHTA and FQGNSA. Trimming pared 6 bases from V and 0 bases from J, leaving 12 bases between. CDR3: CASRPDSGSYNEQFF. DNA of the CDR3: TGTGCCAGCAGACCAGACTCCGGCTCCTACAATGAGCAGTTCTTC.

This clone was found a few times. The chain recombines TRBV7-9 with TRBJ2-3; D remains unclear. Germline loops: CDR1 SEHNR, CDR2 FQNEAQ (reference sequence). Trimming removed 1 base from V and 0 bases from J, with 11 bases in between. The CDR3 consists of 16 residues. The CDR3 spells CASSLDKGASTDTQYF. The DNA for the CDR3 is TGTGCCAGCAGCTTAGATAAAGGAGCTAGCACAGATACGCAGTATTTT.

This clone was recorded a few times. V gene TRBV9 combines with J gene TRBJ2-7; TRBD2 aligns across 8 bases. Germline CDR1 and CDR2: SGDLS and YYNGEE. The CDR3 length is 15 residues. V lost 4 bases to trimming and J lost 0 bases; unmatched junction nucleotides: 6. The DNA for the CDR3 is TGTGCCAGCAGCCGGGGGGGACTCCTCTCCTACGAGCAGTACTTC. Protein sequence: CASSRGGLLSYEQYF.

The rearrangement joins TRBV11-3 to TRBJ1-1, with D maybe TRBD1 (6 bases). The CDR3 length is 14 residues. V lost 5 bases and J lost 10, with 20 bases in between. Germline V lookup: CDR1 SGHNT, CDR2 YENEEA. The CDR3 region has the DNA TGTGCCAGCAGCCAAGGGGGTCGAGTAAGTAGAGCTTTCTTT. It yields the protein CASSQGGRVSRAFF.

This chain uses TRBV5-4 with TRBJ2-7, with 7 bases aligning to TRBD2. The V segment lost 2 bases and the J segment 5 bases; nucleotides outside the gene matches: 4. The germline CDR1 and CDR2 sequences are SGHNT and YYREEE (reference sequence). This CDR3 is 13 amino acids long. The CDR3 coding sequence is TGTGCCAGCAGCTTAACGGGAGGCAACGAGCAGTACTTC. It is translated as CASSLTGGNEQYF.

This clone was detected only a few times. CDR3 sequence: CASSLATGPGNTEAFF. The CDR3 DNA reads as TGTGCCAGCAGCTTAGCAACAGGGCCTGGGAACACTGAAGCTTTCTTT. The chain has TRBV7-9 and TRBJ1-1, with D maybe TRBD1 (6 bases). CDR3 length: 16 amino acids. The V gene lost 0 bases and the J gene lost 1 base, with 12 bases spanning the gap. Per the germline V gene, CDR1 is SEHNR and CDR2 is FQNEAQ (reference sequence).